Listed below are T cell receptor beta chains from one sample, sequenced in a study of cytomegalovirus exposure and HLA in healthy donors. Clones were sequenced by immunoSEQ multiplex PCR, and TCRdb holds only the in-frame ones, with some missing. The data show over 110,000 clones, under 90% seen once. The sequencing sample was made of PBMCs. The receptors derive from a man aged 35 to 55 in good health and CMV-seronegative. CDR3s include the opening cysteine and the closing phenylalanine or tryptophan. A D gene is named only where the DNA matches it firmly. The size of a clone is reported for some rows only, either as once, few or many, or as a class for expanded clones.

D	size	V	J	CDR3	DNA
.	.	TRBV28	TRBJ1-2	CASSPGIGYTF	TGTGCCAGCAGCCCAGGAATTGGCTACACCTTC
TRBD1	.	TRBV6-5	TRBJ2-7	CASSYGTGGGGQYF	TGTGCCAGCAGTTACGGGACAGGGGGAGGGGGTCAGTACTTC
.	few	TRBV6-1	TRBJ1-1	CASSEGLRGNTEAFF	TGTGCCAGCAGTGAAGGTCTCAGAGGAAACACTGAAGCTTTCTTT
.	.	TRBV7-2	TRBJ1-1	CASSLWPPTANTEAFF	TGTGCCAGCAGCTTGTGGCCACCCACAGCGAACACTGAAGCTTTCTTT
TRBD2	.	TRBV14	TRBJ2-1	CASSQDRTSGGPRNEQFF	TGTGCCAGCAGCCAAGATCGCACTAGCGGGGGGCCCAGGAATGAGCAGTTCTTC
.	.	TRBV6-5	TRBJ1-5	CASSYRLGSNQPQHF	TGTGCCAGCAGTTATCGACTCGGAAGCAATCAGCCCCAGCATTTT
TRBD1	.	TRBV6-5	TRBJ2-2	CASSYGQVLSGELFF	TGTGCCAGCAGTTACGGACAGGTTCTTAGCGGGGAGCTGTTTTTT
TRBD1	.	TRBV18	TRBJ1-5	CASSRLRDSYKEPQHF	TGTGCCAGCTCACGGCTGAGGGACAGCTACAAGGAGCCCCAGCATTTT
TRBD1	.	TRBV2	TRBJ2-7	CASIPGTGVYEQYF	TGTGCCAGCATACCCGGGACAGGGGTCTACGAGCAGTACTTC
TRBD1	.	TRBV15	TRBJ1-6	CATRTGSSPLHF	TGTGCCACCAGGACAGGGTCTTCACCCCTCCACTTT
TRBD1	.	TRBV6-1	TRBJ2-7	CASSSRDSKSYEQYF	TGTGCCAGCAGTAGCCGGGACAGCAAATCCTACGAGCAGTACTTC
TRBD1	.	TRBV5-1	TRBJ2-5	CATAGTEETQYF	TGCGCCACCGCCGGGACAGAAGAGACCCAGTACTTC
.	.	TRBV27	TRBJ2-7	CASSSLSAREQYF	TGTGCCAGCAGTTCCTTGTCGGCGCGGGAGCAGTACTTC
TRBD1	.	TRBV11-3	TRBJ2-2	CASSRDTGGPAGELFF	TGTGCCAGCAGCCGAGATACAGGGGGCCCGGCCGGGGAGCTGTTTTTT
.	.	TRBV14	TRBJ2-1	CASSQDGRSQNEQFF	TGTGCCAGCAGCCAAGATGGGCGTTCTCAGAATGAGCAGTTCTTC
TRBD1	.	TRBV2	TRBJ1-5	CASSLRTGGNQPQHF	TGTGCCAGCAGTTTAAGGACAGGGGGAAATCAGCCCCAGCATTTT
.	once	TRBV6-4	TRBJ2-1	CASSPEGGARGNEQFF	TGTGCCAGCAGCCCTGAGGGGGGGGCCCGTGGGAATGAGCAGTTCTTC
.	.	TRBV14	TRBJ1-5	CASSQEGANQPQHF	TGTGCCAGCAGCCAAGAAGGAGCCAATCAGCCCCAGCATTTT
.	.	TRBV5-1	TRBJ1-6	CASSLGPSGNSPLHF	TGCGCCAGCAGCTTGGGGCCCAGCGGAAATTCACCCCTCCACTTT
TRBD1	.	TRBV7-9	TRBJ1-2	CASSLDADRGSHGYTF	TGTGCCAGCAGCTTAGACGCGGACAGGGGGTCCCATGGCTACACCTTC
.	.	TRBV4-3	TRBJ2-7	CASSQGQAYEQYF	TGCGCCAGCAGCCAAGGACAGGCCTACGAGCAGTACTTC
.	.	TRBV10-3	TRBJ2-7	CAISESRQGLDYEQYF	TGTGCCATCAGTGAGTCACGGCAGGGGCTAGACTACGAGCAGTACTTC
.	many	TRBV6-1	TRBJ1-6	CASSERGSWNSPLHF	TGTGCCAGCAGTGAAAGGGGATCTTGGAATTCACCCCTCCACTTT
.	.	TRBV7-2	TRBJ1-5	CASSLRGTHQPQHF	TGTGCCAGCAGCTTAAGGGGGACGCATCAGCCCCAGCATTTT
TRBD1	.	TRBV6-5	TRBJ2-7	CASSYGQGAREQYF	TGTGCCAGCAGTTACGGACAGGGGGCGCGGGAGCAGTACTTC